Detailed here is one T cell receptor (beta chain). Its target is not known. The record originates from a study of T cell responses to AZD1222 COVID-19 vaccine. The CDR3 has 17 residues. The V end lost 2 bases, the J end lost 1 base, and 15 bases lay between the germline ends. Per germline, CDR1 KGHSH and CDR2 LQKENI. General observations from the study: Among the donors, most were white British and more were female, and clonal diversity was possibly underestimated. Two AZD1222 doses significantly raised spike-specific TCR breadth and depth over controls. The study sampled repertoires only after the peak T cell response. Spike-spanning, vaccine-associated CD4 TCRs were dominant at 160-218 and 743-854.

Produced via immunoSEQ multiplex PCR; TCRdb's table is partial and in-frame only. The sample includes around 120,000 clones, over 85% of them seen just once. The rearrangement joins TRBV18 to TRBJ2-4; D gene ambiguous. Here the sequenced sample was peripheral blood, taken 28 days after the second AZD1222 dose. The source is an adult who received the AZD1222 COVID-19 vaccine. The CDR3 coding sequence is TGTGCCAGCTCACCATTCGACCTTAACGGGGCCAAAAACATTCAGTACTTC. Residues: CASSPFDLNGAKNIQYF.